The present TCR beta chain was sequenced within a study of patients and donors after allogeneic stem cell transplantation. TCRdb itself ran the RT-PCR reads through MiXCR, one entry per CDR3 protein. The sample consists of some 880,000 distinct CDR3 sequences, 18% of them appearing once. Germline V lookup: CDR1 KGHSH, CDR2 LQKENI. Trimming left V 3 bases short and J 9 bases short, with 11 bases between. CDR3 length: 13 amino acids. This receptor was identified in a human donor who was either an allogeneic HSCT recipient or a stem cell or donor lymphocyte infusion donor (not recorded which). It is not recorded whose cells these are; they may come from a transplant donor. V gene TRBV18 combines with J gene TRBJ1-4; tentatively, D is TRBD1 (5 bases). What was sequenced was blood, either unsorted or a sorted T cell fraction (not recorded which). The CDR3 DNA sequence: TGTGCCAGCTCACCCACCCCGGGGCAAAAACTGTTTTTT. Its translation is CASSPTPGQKLFF. The full variable domain, completed using reference TRBV18 and TRBJ1-4, is NAGVMQNPRHLVRRRGQEARLRCSPMKGHSHVYWYRQLPEEGLKFMVYLQKENIIDESGMPKERFSAEFPKEGPSILRIQQVVRGDSAAYFCASSPTPGQKLFFGSGTQLSVL.